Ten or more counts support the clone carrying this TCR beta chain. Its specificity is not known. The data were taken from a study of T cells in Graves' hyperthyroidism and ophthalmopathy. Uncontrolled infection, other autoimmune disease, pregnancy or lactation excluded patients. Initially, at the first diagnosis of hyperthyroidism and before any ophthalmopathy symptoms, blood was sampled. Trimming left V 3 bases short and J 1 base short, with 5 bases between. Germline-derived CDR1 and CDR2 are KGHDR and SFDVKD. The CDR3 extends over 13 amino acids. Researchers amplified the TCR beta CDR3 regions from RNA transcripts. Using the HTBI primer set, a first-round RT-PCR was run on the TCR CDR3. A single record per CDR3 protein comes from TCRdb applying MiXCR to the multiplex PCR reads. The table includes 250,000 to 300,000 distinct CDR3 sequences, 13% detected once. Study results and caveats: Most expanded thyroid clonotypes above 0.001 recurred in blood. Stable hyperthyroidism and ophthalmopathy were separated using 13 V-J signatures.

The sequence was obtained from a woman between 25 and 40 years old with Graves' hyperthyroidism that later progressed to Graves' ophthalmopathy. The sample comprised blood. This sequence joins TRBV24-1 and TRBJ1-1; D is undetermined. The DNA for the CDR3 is TGTGCCACCAGTGATCCCGGGAACACTGAAGCTTTCTTT. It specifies CATSDPGNTEAFF.